One and the same sample provided the 12 T cell receptor beta chains below, sequenced in a study of cytomegalovirus exposure and HLA in healthy donors. Produced via immunoSEQ multiplex PCR; TCRdb's table is partial and in-frame only. This table holds roughly 300,000 clones, roughly 88% found once. The sample was PBMCs. These TCRs come from a woman aged 18-30 years in good health and CMV-seronegative.

This sequence joins TRBV6-5 and TRBJ2-7; TRBD2 agrees at 11 bases. CDR1 is MNHEY and CDR2 is SVGAGI in the germline V gene. V was pared by 5 bases and J by 3 bases, with 3 bases of the junction left unmatched. The CDR3 contains 14 residues. The CDR3 DNA reads as TGTGCCAGCAGTCAGGGACTAGCGGTCTACGAGCAGTACTTC. Translated: CASSQGLAVYEQYF.

The genes are TRBV15 and TRBJ1-2; a possible D gene is TRBD1 (6 bases). The CDR3 loop spans 14 amino acids. Trimming took off 2 bases at V and 4 bases at J, with 11 bases between the two ends. Germline lookup yields CDR1 LNHNV and CDR2 YYDKDF (reference sequence). The CDR3 nucleotides are TGTGCCACCAGCAGACAGGGGATGGTCTATGGCTACACCTTC. It translates to CATSRQGMVYGYTF.

The chain combines TRBV18 with TRBJ2-5; 7 nucleotides line up with TRBD2. The CDR3 totals 16 residues. J gave up 1 base and V 3 bases, and 8 bases lay outside the gene matches. The germline CDR1 and CDR2 sequences are KGHSH and LQKENI. CDR3 protein: CASSPRAGTLQETQYF. In DNA, the CDR3 is TGTGCCAGCTCACCTCGAGCGGGGACCCTCCAAGAGACCCAGTACTTC.

V usage is TRBV14 and J usage is TRBJ2-7; possible D gene TRBD1, 5 bases. There are 15 residues in the CDR3. V lost 0 bases to trimming and J lost 3 bases, with 12 bases between them. Germline V gives CDR1 SGHDN, CDR2 FVKESK. CDR3 sequence: CASSQEGDRRYEQYF. The CDR3 DNA reads as TGTGCCAGCAGCCAAGAGGGCGACAGACGCTACGAGCAGTACTTC.

This clone was observed a single time. This rearrangement joins TRBV9 to TRBJ1-1; D unclear. CDR3 length: 16 amino acids. Per the germline V gene, CDR1 is SGDLS and CDR2 is YYNGEE. Between the trimmed V and J ends, which lost 3 bases and 5 bases, there was a span of 20 bases. CDR3 sequence (DNA): TGTGCCAGCAGCGCCGCCCTTGGATCTCCGGGGACTGAAGCTTTCTTT. It codes for CASSAALGSPGTEAFF.

J is TRBJ2-7 and V is TRBV28, with D tentatively TRBD1 (6 bases). The V and J ends lost 8 bases and 0 bases respectively, with 17 bases between them. Germline V CDR1 and CDR2: MDHEN, SYDVKM. The CDR3 runs 15 residues. The CDR3 coding sequence is TGTGCCAGCGCCCGCCCACAGGGACCCTCCTACGAGCAGTACTTC. It yields the protein CASARPQGPSYEQYF.

This rearrangement joins TRBV6-1 to TRBJ2-1, with D possibly being TRBD1 (6 bases). V lost 10 bases and J 4 bases, leaving 17 bases between the germline ends. This CDR3 has 14 residues. Germline lookup yields CDR1 MNHNS and CDR2 SASEGT. The CDR3 DNA is TGTGCCAACTCACAGGGATTCGGTTACAATGAGCAGTTCTTC. Its protein product is CANSQGFGYNEQFF.

The V gene is TRBV28, the J gene TRBJ2-7, with TRBD2 matching 15 bases. The CDR3 sequence is 15 residues long. The V gene end was trimmed by 8 bases and the J gene end by 0 bases; junction bases not matched to a gene: 2. Germline lookup yields CDR1 MDHEN and CDR2 SYDVKM. DNA of the CDR3: TGTGCCAGCGGACTAGCGGGAGGGGCCTCCTACGAGCAGTACTTC. The encoded protein is CASGLAGGASYEQYF.

DNA for the CDR3: TGTGCCAGCAGTGAAGATGCGGGAGCCCCCTACAATGAGCAGTTCTTC. Translating it yields CASSEDAGAPYNEQFF. The rearrangement uses TRBV6-1 and TRBJ2-1; 7 bases align to TRBD2. Trimming at V came to 1 base and at J to 2 bases, leaving 5 bases not matched to a gene. Per germline, CDR1 MNHNS and CDR2 SASEGT. CDR3 length: 16 residues.

V is TRBV2 and J is TRBJ2-7, with 10 bases identical to TRBD2. J gave up 0 bases and V 4 bases, and 12 bases lay outside the gene matches. The CDR3 has 18 amino acids. Germline V gene sequence: CDR1 SNHLY, CDR2 FYNNEI. The CDR3 DNA follows: TGTGCCAGCAGTGGGGGGACTAGCGAGAAAACGCTCTCCTACGAGCAGTACTTC. Its translation: CASSGGTSEKTLSYEQYF.

This chain joins TRBV19 and TRBJ1-4; 8 nucleotides line up with TRBD1. After removal of 9 bases from V and 5 bases from J, the junction contained 5 bases not matched to a gene. Germline CDR1 LNHDA, CDR2 SQIVND (reference sequence). The CDR3 length is 13 residues. CDR3: CASARGRNEKLFF. In DNA, the CDR3 is TGTGCCAGCGCCAGGGGGCGGAATGAAAAACTGTTTTTT.

This chain links TRBV2 with TRBJ2-3; the match to TRBD2 covers 10 bases. CDR3 size: 15 residues. Looked up from germline, CDR1 is SNHLY and CDR2 is FYNNEI. Trimming cost V 2 bases and J 6 bases; bases outside gene matches: 5. DNA of the CDR3: TGTGCCAGCAGTGAAATTCTAGCGGGAGCCGATACGCAGTATTTT. Residues: CASSEILAGADTQYF.